Each of the 12 T cell receptor beta chains below was sequenced from the same sample in a study of tumor-infiltrating lymphocytes in primary liver carcinoma. The input was approximately 0.45 ug total RNA; TCR beta cDNA was made from it with a constant-region primer. A slightly modified ARM-PCR protocol with three nested multiplex PCR rounds produced these TCR beta libraries. TRBV1-TRBV30 forward primers paired with a C-beta reverse primer drove the first two PCR rounds, roughly 10 cycles each. Each CDR3 protein gets one entry after TCRdb re-called the multiplex PCR reads with MiXCR. Here the sample spans 95,000 to 150,000 distinct CDR3 sequences, around 60% being singletons. The source material, 20-30 mg of unsorted bulk tissue, was used to co-extract RNA and DNA. The specimen sequenced was liver tumor tissue from sampling region 3. Subset indicated: tumor region T3, left-lateral pole. The source is an older woman with primary liver carcinoma and hepatitis B virus infection.

Comment on this clonotype: A much more abundant neighbour one base away suggests this may be a read error. The V gene is TRBV6-5, the J gene TRBJ1-1; weak D call: TRBD1 (5 bases). The CDR3 is 13 amino acids. Germline assignment: CDR1 MNHEY and CDR2 SVGAGI. CDR3 sequence: CASSYRGFTEALF. The CDR3, as DNA: TGTGCCAGCAGTTATAGGGGATTCACTGAAGCTCTCTTT.

A remark on this clonotype: This may come from a read error, since a much larger clone is one base off. J is TRBJ2-1 and V is TRBV10-3; tentative D call: TRBD2 (5 bases). CDR1 ENHRY and CDR2 SYGVKD come from the germline V gene. There are 14 residues in the CDR3. CDR3 sequence reads: CASSSGNSYNEQFF. The DNA for the CDR3 is TGTGCGTCCAGCTCGGGGAACTCCTACAATGAGCAGTTCTTC.

A word on this clonotype: A read error may account for a junction end that differs from germline. The CDR3 nucleotides read TGCAGCATCACGGGGCATTCGGGCGGGGAACTGTTTTTT. Protein product: CSITGHSGGELFF. The V gene is TRBV29-1, the J gene TRBJ2-2; D is perhaps TRBD2 (6 bases). Germline CDR1 reads SQVTM; CDR2 reads ANQGSEA. The CDR3 has 13 residues.

This clonotype was counted once. Sequence at one end of the junction differs from germline and may be a read error. The rearrangement joins TRBV11-2 to TRBJ1-6, with D unclear. This CDR3 is 13 amino acids long. The V gene's germline CDR1 is SGHAT and CDR2 FQNNGV. This CDR3 reads CTSSLEPGPLLHF. The CDR3 bases are TGTACCAGCAGCTTAGAGCCGGGTCCACTCCTCCACTTT.

The rearrangement joins TRBV11-2 to TRBJ2-7, with D possibly matching TRBD1 (5 bases). The CDR3 spans 14 residues. In germline, CDR1 is SGHAT, CDR2 FQNNGV. With 5 bases removed from V and 5 bases from J, the gap between germline ends came to 16 bases. The CDR3 region is CASSRVRASDEQYF. CDR3 coding DNA: TGTGCCAGCAGCCGCGTCAGGGCCTCGGACGAGCAGTACTTC.

In the case of this clonotype: This may be a read error, as it is one base from a much larger clone. The CDR3 DNA is TGTGCCAACAGCTTATGGACTGTAAGAAACATTCAGTACTTC. This gives the protein CANSLWTVRNIQYF. The rearrangement uses TRBV7-8 and TRBJ2-4; TRBD2 might be the D (5 bases). The CDR3 length is 14 residues. The V gene's germline CDR1 is SGHVS and CDR2 FQNEAQ.

Concerning this clonotype itself: Compared with germline, one end of the junction differs, possibly owing to a read error. This chain uses TRBV29-1 with TRBJ2-5; D remains unclear. The CDR3 is 13 residues long. In germline, CDR1 is SQVTM, CDR2 ANQGSEA. The CDR3 DNA sequence: TGCAGCGCGTATTTGGGATTTCAAGAGACACAGTACTTC. It specifies CSAYLGFQETQYF. Drawing the rest from reference TRBV29-1 and TRBJ2-5, the complete variable domain is SAVISQKPSRDICQRGTSLTIQCQVDSQVTMMFWYRQQPGQSLTLIATANQGSEATYESGFVIDKFPISRPNLTFSTLTVSNMSPEDSSIYLCSAYLGFQETQYFGPGTRLLVL.

This clonotype was picked up a small number of times. This could be a read error, since a much larger clone is one nucleotide away. The chain joins TRBV6-5 to TRBJ1-4; no firm D call. CDR3 length: 14 amino acids. Germline CDR1 MNHEY, CDR2 SVGAGI. Deletions cut 1 base from V and 4 bases from J, with 7 bases between. In DNA, the CDR3 is TGTGCCAGCAGTTACTGCAGGAATAATGAAAAACTGTTTTTT. It yields the protein CASSYCRNNEKLFF.

About this clonotype itself: A much larger clone differs by one base, so this may be a read error. This chain joins TRBV29-1 and TRBJ2-3, with a possible D match to TRBD1 (6 bases). The CDR3 has 14 residues. Trimming stripped 6 bases from V and 2 bases from J, with 15 bases between. The germline CDR1 and CDR2 sequences are SQVTM and ANQGSEA. DNA for the CDR3: TGCAGCGTATCCACAGGGTCTCCCACAGATACGCAGTATTTT. Its translation is CSVSTGSPTDTQYF.

This clonotype was detected only a few times. The chain carries TRBV24-1 and TRBJ2-7, with 7 nucleotides matching TRBD1. CDR3 size: 15 residues. Germline loops: CDR1 KGHDR, CDR2 SFDVKD. Trimming cost V 3 bases and J 1 base; bases outside gene matches: 5. CDR3 sequence reads: CATSDPHRGSYEQYF. CDR3 DNA sequence: TGTGCCACCAGTGATCCCCACAGGGGATCCTACGAGCAGTACTTC.

This clonotype was detected only once. The CDR3 does not end in the conserved phenylalanine or tryptophan, so this is likely a read error. The rearrangement joins TRBV11-2 to TRBJ2-1; D perhaps matches TRBD2 (5 bases). Trimming took off 5 bases at V and 4 bases at J, with 18 bases between the two ends. The germline CDR1 and CDR2 sequences are SGHAT and FQNNGV. The CDR3 has 16 amino acids. CDR3 in DNA: TGTGCCAGCAGCCACGGCGGCGCGGGCCGGTACAATGAGCAGTTCCTC. This translates into CASSHGGAGRYNEQFL.

Note on this clonotype: A much larger clonotype is one base distant, so this may be a read error. V gene TRBV12-3 or TRBV12-4 combines with J gene TRBJ1-6; possible D gene TRBD1, 6 bases. This CDR3 has 14 residues. Here the CDR3 reads CASTMGAYNSPPHF. The DNA for the CDR3 is TGTGCCAGCACCATGGGGGCCTATAATTCACCCCCCCACTTT.